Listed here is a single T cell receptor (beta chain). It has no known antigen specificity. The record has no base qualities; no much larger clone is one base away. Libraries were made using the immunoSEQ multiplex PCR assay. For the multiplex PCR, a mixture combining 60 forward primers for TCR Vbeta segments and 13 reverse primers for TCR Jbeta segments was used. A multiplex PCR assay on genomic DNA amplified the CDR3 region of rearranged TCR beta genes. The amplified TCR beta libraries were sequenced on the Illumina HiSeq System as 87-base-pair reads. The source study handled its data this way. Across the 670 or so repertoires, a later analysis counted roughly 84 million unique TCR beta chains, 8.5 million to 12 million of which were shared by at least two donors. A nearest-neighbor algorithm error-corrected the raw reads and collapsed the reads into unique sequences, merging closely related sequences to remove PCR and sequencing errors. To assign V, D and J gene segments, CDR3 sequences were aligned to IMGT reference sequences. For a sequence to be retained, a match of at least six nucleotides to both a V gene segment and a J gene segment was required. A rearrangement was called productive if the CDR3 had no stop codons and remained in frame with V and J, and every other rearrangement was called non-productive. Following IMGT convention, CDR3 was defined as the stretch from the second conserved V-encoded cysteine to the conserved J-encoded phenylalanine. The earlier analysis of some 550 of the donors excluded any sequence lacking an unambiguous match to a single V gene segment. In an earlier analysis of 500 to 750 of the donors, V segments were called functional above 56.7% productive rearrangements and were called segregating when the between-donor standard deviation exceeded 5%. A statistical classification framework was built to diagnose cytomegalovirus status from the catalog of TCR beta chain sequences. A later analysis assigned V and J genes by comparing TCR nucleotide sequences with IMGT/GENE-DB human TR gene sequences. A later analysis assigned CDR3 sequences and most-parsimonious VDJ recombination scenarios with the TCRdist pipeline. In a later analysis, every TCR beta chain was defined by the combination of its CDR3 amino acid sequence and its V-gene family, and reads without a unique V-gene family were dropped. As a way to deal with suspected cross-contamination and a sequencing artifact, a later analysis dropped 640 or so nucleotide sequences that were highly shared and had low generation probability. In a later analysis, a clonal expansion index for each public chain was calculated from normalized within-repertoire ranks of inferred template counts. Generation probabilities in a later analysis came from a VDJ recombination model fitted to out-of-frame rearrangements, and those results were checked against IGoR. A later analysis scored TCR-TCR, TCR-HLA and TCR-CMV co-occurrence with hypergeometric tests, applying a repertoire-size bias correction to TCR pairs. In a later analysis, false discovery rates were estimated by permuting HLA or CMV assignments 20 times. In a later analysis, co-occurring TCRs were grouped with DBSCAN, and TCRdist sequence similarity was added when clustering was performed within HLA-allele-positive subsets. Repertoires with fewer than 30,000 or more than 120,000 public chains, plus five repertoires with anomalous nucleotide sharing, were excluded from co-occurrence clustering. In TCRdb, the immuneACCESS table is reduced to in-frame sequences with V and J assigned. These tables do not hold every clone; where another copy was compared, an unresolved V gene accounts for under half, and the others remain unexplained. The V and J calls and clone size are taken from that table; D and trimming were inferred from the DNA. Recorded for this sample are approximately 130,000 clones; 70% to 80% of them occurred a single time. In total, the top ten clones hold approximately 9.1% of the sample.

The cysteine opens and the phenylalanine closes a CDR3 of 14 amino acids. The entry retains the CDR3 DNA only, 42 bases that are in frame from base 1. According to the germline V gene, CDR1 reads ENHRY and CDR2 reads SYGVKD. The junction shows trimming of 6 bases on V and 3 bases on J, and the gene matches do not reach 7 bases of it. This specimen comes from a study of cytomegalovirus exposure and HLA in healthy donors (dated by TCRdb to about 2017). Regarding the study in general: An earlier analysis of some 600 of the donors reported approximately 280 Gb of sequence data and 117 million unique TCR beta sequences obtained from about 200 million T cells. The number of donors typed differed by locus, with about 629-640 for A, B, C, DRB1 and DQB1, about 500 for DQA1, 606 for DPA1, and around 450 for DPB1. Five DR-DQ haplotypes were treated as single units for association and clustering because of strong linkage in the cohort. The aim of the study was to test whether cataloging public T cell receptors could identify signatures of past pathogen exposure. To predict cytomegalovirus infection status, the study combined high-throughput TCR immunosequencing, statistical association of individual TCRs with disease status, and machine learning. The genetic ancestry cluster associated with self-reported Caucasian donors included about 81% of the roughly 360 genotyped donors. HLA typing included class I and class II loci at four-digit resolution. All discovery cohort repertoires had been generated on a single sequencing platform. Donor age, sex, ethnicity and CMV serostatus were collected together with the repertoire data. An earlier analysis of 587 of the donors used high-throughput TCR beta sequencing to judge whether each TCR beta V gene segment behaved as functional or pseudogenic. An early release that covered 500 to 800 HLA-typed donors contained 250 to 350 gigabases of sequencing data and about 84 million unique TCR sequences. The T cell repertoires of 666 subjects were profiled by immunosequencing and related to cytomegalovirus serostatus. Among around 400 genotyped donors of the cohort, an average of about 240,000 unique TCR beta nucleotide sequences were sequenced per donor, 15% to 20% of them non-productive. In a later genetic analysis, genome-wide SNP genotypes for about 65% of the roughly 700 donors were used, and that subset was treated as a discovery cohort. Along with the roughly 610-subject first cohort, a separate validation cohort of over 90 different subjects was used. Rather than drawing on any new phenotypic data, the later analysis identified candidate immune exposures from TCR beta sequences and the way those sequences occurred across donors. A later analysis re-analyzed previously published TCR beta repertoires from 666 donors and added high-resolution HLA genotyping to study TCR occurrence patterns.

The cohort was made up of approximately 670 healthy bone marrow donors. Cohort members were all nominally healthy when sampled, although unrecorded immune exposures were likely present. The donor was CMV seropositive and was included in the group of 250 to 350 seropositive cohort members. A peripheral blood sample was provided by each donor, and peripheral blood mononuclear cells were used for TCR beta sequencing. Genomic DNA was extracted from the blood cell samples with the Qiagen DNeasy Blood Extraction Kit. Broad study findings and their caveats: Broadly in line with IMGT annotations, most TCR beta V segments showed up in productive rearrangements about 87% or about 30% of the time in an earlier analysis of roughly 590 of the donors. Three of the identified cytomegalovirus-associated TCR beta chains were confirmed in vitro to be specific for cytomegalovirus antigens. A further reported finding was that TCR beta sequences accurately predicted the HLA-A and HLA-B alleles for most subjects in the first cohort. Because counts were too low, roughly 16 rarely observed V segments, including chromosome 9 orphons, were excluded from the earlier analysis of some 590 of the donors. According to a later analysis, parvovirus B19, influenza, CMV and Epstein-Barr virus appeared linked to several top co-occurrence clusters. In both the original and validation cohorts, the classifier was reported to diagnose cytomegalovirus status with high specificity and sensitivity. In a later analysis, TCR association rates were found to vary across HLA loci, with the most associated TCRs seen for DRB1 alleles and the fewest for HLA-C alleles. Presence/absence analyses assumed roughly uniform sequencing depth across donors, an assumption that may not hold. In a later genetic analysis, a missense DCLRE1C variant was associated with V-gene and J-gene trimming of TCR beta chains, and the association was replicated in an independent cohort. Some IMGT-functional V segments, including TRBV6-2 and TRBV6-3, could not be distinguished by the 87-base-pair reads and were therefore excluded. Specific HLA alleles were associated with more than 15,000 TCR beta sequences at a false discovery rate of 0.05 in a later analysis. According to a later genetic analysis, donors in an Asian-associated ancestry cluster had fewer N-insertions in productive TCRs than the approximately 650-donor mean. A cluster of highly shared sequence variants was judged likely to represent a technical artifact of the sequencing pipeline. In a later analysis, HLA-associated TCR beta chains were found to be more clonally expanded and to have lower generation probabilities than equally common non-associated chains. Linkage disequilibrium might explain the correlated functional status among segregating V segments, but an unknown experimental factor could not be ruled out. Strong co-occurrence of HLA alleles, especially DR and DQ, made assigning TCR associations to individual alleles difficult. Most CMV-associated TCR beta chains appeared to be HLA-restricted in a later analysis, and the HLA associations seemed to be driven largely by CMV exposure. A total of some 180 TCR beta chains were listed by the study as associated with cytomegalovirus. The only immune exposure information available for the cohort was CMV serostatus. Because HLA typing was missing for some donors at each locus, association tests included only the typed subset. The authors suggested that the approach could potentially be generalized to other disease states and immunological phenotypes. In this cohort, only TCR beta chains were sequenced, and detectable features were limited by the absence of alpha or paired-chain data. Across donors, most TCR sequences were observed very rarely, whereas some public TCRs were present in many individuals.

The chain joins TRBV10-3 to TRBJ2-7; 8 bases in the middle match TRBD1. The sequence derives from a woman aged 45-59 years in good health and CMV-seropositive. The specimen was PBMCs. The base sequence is TGTGCCATCAGACAGGACAGGGCTATCTACGAGCAGTACTTC. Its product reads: CAIRQDRAIYEQYF.